This TCR beta chain derives from a study of cytomegalovirus exposure and HLA in healthy donors. Study-wide results and caveats: According to reports, the classifier identified cytomegalovirus status with high specificity and sensitivity. Subsequent analysis showed first-cohort TCR clusters tending to co-occur in some 110 validation repertoires.

With respect to this clone: The antigen is not known.

Generated by immunoSEQ multiplex PCR, the TCRdb table keeps only in-frame clones and is missing some. The sample has around 300,000 clones, 88% seen once. Material for sequencing was PBMCs. The origin of this receptor is a man younger than 40 in good health and CMV-seronegative.

The CDR3, as DNA: TGTGCCAGCAGTCGACTAGCGGATGAACAAGAGACCCAGTACTTC. Translation: CASSRLADEQETQYF. The chain carries TRBV27 and TRBJ2-5; 9 bases map to TRBD2. V was pared by 5 bases and J by 2 bases, with 6 bases of the junction left unmatched. The CDR3 is made up of 15 amino acids. The V gene's germline CDR1 is MNHEY and CDR2 SMNVEV (reference sequence).